The 14 T cell receptor beta chains below all came from one sample that was sequenced in a study of shared clonotypes between healthy human individuals. TCRdb's table, derived via immunoSEQ multiplex PCR, lists solely in-frame clones and lacks some. The profile shows approximately 840,000 clones, about 96% of them singletons. Naive CD8 cells, CD45RO-negative and positively selected for CCR7, excluded terminally differentiated effector memory CD45RA+ cells. Sample: naive CD8+ T cells sorted from blood. The receptors here all came from a man aged 25 to 40 in good health.

The chain employs TRBV18 and TRBJ1-2; D not certain. V lost 4 bases and J 2 bases, leaving 11 bases between the germline ends. Per germline, CDR1 KGHSH and CDR2 LQKENI. CDR3 size: 14 residues. The CDR3 coding sequence is TGTGCCAGCTCACGTGGACCGTCAAACTATGGCTACACCTTC. Its translation is CASSRGPSNYGYTF.

This clone turned up a few times. V usage is TRBV29-1 and J usage is TRBJ2-1, with TRBD2 identical over 9 bases. Per germline, CDR1 SQVTM and CDR2 ANQGSEA. The CDR3 has 14 residues. Unmatched junction bases numbered 10, after V lost 7 bases and J lost 6 bases. CDR3 nucleotides: TGCAGCGCTAGCGGGACTAGTAGCGGCAATGAGCAGTTCTTC. Its translation: CSASGTSSGNEQFF.

The chain links TRBV9 to TRBJ2-1; 8 bases map to TRBD2. The CDR3 spans 15 residues. V gave up 3 bases and J gave up 6 bases; unmatched junction bases: 8. From germline, CDR1 is SGDLS and CDR2 YYNGEE. The CDR3 nucleotides read TGTGCCAGCAGCGAGAGCGGGAGTAGGGTCAATGAGCAGTTCTTC. Its protein product is CASSESGSRVNEQFF.

The chain recombines TRBV7-9 with TRBJ2-7; tentative D call: TRBD2 (5 bases). CDR3 length equals 13 residues. Trimming removed 6 bases at V and 3 bases at J, with 12 bases between. The germline V gene has CDR1 SEHNR and CDR2 FQNEAQ (reference sequence). The CDR3 DNA reads as TGTGCCAGCAGTGAACTAGAATACTACGAGCAGTACTTC. Amino acid sequence: CASSELEYYEQYF.

The chain recombines TRBV9 with TRBJ2-3; D is uncertain. In germline, CDR1 is SGDLS, CDR2 YYNGEE. The CDR3 loop spans 15 amino acids. V lost 0 bases and J lost 2, with 10 bases in between. Here the CDR3 DNA reads TGTGCCAGCAGCGTAGGGGCGGCCAACACAGATACGCAGTATTTT. Its translation is CASSVGAANTDTQYF. The variable domain in full, with the rest retrieved from reference TRBV9 and TRBJ2-3, is DSGVTQTPKHLITATGQRVTLRCSPRSGDLSVYWYQQSLDQGLQFLIQYYNGEERAKGNILERFSAQQFPDLHSELNLSSLELGDSALYFCASSVGAANTDTQYFGPGTRLTVL.

The chain uses TRBV5-4 and TRBJ2-7, with D tentatively TRBD1 (7 bases). This CDR3 region has 16 residues. Germline assignment: CDR1 SGHNT and CDR2 YYREEE (reference sequence). V gave up 0 bases and J gave up 2 bases, with 15 bases separating them. The CDR3 DNA reads TGTGCCAGCAGCTTGGCCGGGGTCAGGGGGGCCTACGAGCAGTACTTC. Translation gives CASSLAGVRGAYEQYF. The whole variable domain, filled in from reference TRBV5-4 and TRBJ2-7, reads ETGVTQSPTHLIKTRGQQVTLRCSSQSGHNTVSWYQQALGQGPQFIFQYYREEENGRGNFPPRFSGLQFPNYSSELNVNALELDDSALYLCASSLAGVRGAYEQYFGPGTRLTVT.

V and J are TRBV28 and TRBJ2-7; tentatively, D is TRBD1 (6 bases). The CDR3 covers 12 residues. Germline V gene sequence: CDR1 MDHEN, CDR2 SYDVKM. V lost 8 bases, J lost 2 bases, and 10 bases lay in between. CDR3 bases: TGTGCCAGCCGGGACATCGCCTACGAGCAGTACTTC. Protein: CASRDIAYEQYF.

The J gene is TRBJ2-1, the V gene TRBV7-9; 16 nucleotides match TRBD2. From germline, CDR1 is SEHNR and CDR2 FQNEAQ (reference sequence). The CDR3 runs 18 residues. With 4 bases clipped from V and 5 bases from J, the junction kept 8 bases outside the gene matches. CDR3: CASSSTGLAGGPNNEQFF. As DNA, the CDR3 is TGTGCCAGCAGCTCAACGGGACTAGCGGGAGGGCCCAACAATGAGCAGTTCTTC.

V usage is TRBV5-1 and J usage is TRBJ2-7; 8 bases match TRBD2. CDR1 is SGHRS and CDR2 is YFSETQ in the germline V gene. V lost 4 bases, J lost 7 bases, and 10 bases stayed unmatched. This CDR3 spans 14 amino acids. As DNA, the CDR3 is TGCGCCAGCAGCGAGAGACTAGCGAGGGGAGAGCAGTACTTC. Its protein product is CASSERLARGEQYF.

The rearrangement links TRBV27 to TRBJ2-1, with a weak D call TRBD2 (5 bases). Germline V gene lookup returns CDR1 MNHEY and CDR2 SMNVEV (reference sequence). The length of the CDR3 is 13 residues. Trimming took off 9 bases at V and 3 bases at J, with 12 bases between the two ends. The CDR3 region has the DNA TGTGCCAGTTCGGACTTAAACTACAATGAGCAGTTCTTC. Amino acids: CASSDLNYNEQFF.

The sample holds a few counts of this clone. Other DNA sequences within the sample encode an identical CDR3. The chain combines TRBV27 with TRBJ2-3; D not resolved. The V gene's germline CDR1 is MNHEY and CDR2 SMNVEV (reference sequence). The CDR3 length is 14 residues. V lost 1 base, J lost 3 bases, and 8 bases lay in between. The CDR3 reads CASSLLASTDTQYF. The CDR3 DNA follows: TGTGCCAGCAGTTTATTGGCGTCGACAGATACGCAGTATTTT.

The rearrangement joins TRBV19 to TRBJ1-5; 7 bases match TRBD1. This CDR3 contains 16 residues. Germline V gene lookup returns CDR1 LNHDA and CDR2 SQIVND (reference sequence). The ends lost 5 bases at V and 0 bases at J; junction bases unmatched: 7. CDR3 sequence (DNA): TGTGCCAGTAGTCCGAAGGGACAGTATAGCAATCAGCCCCAGCATTTT. Amino acid sequence: CASSPKGQYSNQPQHF.

This chain joins TRBV4-1 and TRBJ2-5; 8 bases agree with TRBD1. With 2 bases clipped from V and 3 bases from J, the junction kept 5 bases outside the gene matches. The CDR3 consists of 15 residues. Germline V CDR1 and CDR2: MGHRA, YSYEKL. CDR3 amino acids: CASSQLQGVEETQYF. The CDR3, as DNA: TGCGCCAGCAGCCAATTACAGGGGGTAGAAGAGACCCAGTACTTC.

The V and J genes are TRBV18 and TRBJ2-3; TRBD2 might be the D (5 bases). V lost 2 bases, J lost 2 bases, and 20 bases lay in between. The CDR3 has 18 amino acids. CDR1 and CDR2 (germline): KGHSH, LQKENI. CDR3 sequence: CASSPIRGMDRPTDTQYF. The CDR3 DNA is TGTGCCAGCTCACCAATTCGAGGGATGGACCGCCCCACAGATACGCAGTATTTT.